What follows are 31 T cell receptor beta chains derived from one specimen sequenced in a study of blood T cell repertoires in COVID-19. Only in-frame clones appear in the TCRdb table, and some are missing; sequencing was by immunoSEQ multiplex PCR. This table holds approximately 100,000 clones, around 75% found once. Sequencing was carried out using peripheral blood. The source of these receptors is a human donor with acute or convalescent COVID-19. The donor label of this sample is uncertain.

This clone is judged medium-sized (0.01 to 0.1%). This chain's CDR3 is CASSQTGHLTGELFF. CDR3 in DNA: TGTGCCAGCAGCCAAACGGGACACCTCACCGGGGAGCTGTTTTTT. V gene TRBV6-5 combines with J gene TRBJ2-2; tentatively, D is TRBD1 (6 bases). CDR1 and CDR2 (germline): MNHEY, SVGAGI. V was shortened by 6 bases and J by 4 bases, with 15 bases between the two germline ends. The CDR3 contains 15 residues.

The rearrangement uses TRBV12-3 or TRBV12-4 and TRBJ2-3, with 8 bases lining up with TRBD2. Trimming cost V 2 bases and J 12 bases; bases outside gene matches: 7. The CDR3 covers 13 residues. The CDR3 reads CASSLNAGGLQYF. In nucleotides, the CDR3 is TGTGCCAGCAGTTTAAATGCGGGGGGCCTCCAGTATTTT.

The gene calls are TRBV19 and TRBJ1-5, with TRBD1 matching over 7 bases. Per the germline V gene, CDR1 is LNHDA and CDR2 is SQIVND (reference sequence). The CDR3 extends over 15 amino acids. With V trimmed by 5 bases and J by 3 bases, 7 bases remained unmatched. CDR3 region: CASSLQGQNNQPQHF. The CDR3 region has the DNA TGTGCCAGTAGTCTACAGGGGCAAAACAATCAGCCCCAGCATTTT.

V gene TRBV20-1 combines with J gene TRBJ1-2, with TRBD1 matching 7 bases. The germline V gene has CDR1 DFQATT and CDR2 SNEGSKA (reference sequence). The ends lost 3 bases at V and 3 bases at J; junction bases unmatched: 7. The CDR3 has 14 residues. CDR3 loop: CSASTGDLHYGYTF. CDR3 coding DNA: TGCAGTGCTAGTACAGGGGACTTACACTATGGCTACACCTTC.

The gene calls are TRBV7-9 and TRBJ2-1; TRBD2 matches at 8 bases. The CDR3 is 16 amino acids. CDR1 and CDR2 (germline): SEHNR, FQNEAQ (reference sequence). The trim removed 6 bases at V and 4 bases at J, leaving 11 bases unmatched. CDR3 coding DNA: TGTGCCAGCAGTCAACCCCTGACGGGGGGGTACAATGAGCAGTTCTTC. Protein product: CASSQPLTGGYNEQFF.

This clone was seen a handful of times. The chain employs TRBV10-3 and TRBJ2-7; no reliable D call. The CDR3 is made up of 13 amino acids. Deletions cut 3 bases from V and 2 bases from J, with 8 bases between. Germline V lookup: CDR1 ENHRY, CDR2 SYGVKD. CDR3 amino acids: CAISEERAYEQYF. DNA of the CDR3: TGTGCCATCAGTGAAGAGAGAGCCTACGAGCAGTACTTC.

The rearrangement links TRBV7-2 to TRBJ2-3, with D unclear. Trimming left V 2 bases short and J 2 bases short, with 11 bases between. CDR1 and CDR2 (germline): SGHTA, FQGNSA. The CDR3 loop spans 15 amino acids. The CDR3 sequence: CASSLYRVNTDTQYF. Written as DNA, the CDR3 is TGTGCCAGCAGCTTATATCGGGTGAACACAGATACGCAGTATTTT.

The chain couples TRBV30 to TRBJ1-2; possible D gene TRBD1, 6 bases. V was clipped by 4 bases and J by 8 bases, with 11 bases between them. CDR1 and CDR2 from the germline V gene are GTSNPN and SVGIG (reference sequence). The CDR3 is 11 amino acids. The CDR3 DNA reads TGTGCCTGGACCACAGGGAACGGCTACACCTTC. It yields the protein CAWTTGNGYTF.

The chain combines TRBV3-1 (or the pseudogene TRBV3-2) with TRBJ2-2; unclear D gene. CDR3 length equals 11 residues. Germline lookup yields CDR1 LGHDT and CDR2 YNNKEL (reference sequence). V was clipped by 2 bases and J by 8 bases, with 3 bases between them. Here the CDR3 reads CASSQTGELFF. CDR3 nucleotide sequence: TGTGCCAGCAGCCAAACAGGGGAGCTGTTTTTT.

This CDR3 reads CAWSTGGYGYTF. The CDR3 coding sequence is TGTGCCTGGAGTACAGGGGGCTATGGCTACACCTTC. The rearrangement links TRBV30 to TRBJ1-2, with TRBD1 matching 8 bases. The CDR3 sequence is 12 residues long. The trim removed 2 bases at V and 4 bases at J, leaving 0 bases unmatched. Germline values: CDR1 GTSNPN, CDR2 SVGIG (reference sequence). The entire variable domain, with the rest obtained from reference TRBV30 and TRBJ1-2, is as follows: SQTIHQWPATLVQPVGSPLSLECTVEGTSNPNLYWYRQAAGRGLQLLFYSVGIGQISSEVPQNLSASRPQDRQFILSSKKLLLSDSGFYLCAWSTGGYGYTFGSGTRLTVV.

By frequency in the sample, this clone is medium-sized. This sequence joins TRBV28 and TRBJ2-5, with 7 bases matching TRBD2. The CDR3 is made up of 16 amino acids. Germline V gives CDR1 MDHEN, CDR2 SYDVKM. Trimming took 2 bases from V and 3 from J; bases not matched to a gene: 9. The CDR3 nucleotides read TGTGCCAGCAGTTTAATAGGGCTAGCGGAGGAAGAGACCCAGTACTTC. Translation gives CASSLIGLAEEETQYF.

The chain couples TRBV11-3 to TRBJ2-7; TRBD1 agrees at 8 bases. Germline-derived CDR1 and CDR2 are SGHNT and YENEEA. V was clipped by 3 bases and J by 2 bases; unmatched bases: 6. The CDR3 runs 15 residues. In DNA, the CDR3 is TGTGCCAGCAGCTTCCGGACAGGGTCGACCTACGAGCAGTACTTC. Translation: CASSFRTGSTYEQYF.

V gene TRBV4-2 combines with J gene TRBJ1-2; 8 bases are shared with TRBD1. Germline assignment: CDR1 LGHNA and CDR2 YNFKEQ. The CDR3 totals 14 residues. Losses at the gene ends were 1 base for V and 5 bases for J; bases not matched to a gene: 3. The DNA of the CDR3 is TGTGCCAGCAGCCAAGGGACAGGGTCTTATGGCTACACCTTC. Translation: CASSQGTGSYGYTF.

CDR3 bases: TGTGCCAGCATTCGCACCAGGGAAGGCGGCTACACCTTC. Translated, it gives CASIRTREGGYTF. This chain joins TRBV25-1 and TRBJ1-2; D might be TRBD1 (5 bases). CDR1 is MGHDK, CDR2 SYGVNS, per germline. The V end lost 7 bases, the J end lost 8 bases, and 17 bases lay between the germline ends. This CDR3 contains 13 residues.

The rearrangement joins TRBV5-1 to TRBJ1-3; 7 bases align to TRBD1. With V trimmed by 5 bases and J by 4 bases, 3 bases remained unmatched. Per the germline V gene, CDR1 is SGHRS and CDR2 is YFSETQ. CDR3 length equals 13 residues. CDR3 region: CASSTGDGNTIYF. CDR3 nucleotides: TGCGCCAGCAGTACAGGGGACGGAAACACCATATATTTT.

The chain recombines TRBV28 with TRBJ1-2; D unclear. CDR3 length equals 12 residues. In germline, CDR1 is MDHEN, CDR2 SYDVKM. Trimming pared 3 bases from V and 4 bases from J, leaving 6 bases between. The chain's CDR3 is CASSFMSYGYTF. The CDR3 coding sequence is TGTGCCAGCAGTTTTATGAGCTATGGCTACACCTTC.

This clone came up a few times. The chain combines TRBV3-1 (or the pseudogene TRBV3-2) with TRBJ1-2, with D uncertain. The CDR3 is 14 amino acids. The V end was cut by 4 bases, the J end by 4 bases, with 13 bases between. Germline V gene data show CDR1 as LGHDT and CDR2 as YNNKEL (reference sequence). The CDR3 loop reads CASSLRAGPYGYTF. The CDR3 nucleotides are TGTGCCAGCAGCCTCCGAGCGGGCCCCTATGGCTACACCTTC.

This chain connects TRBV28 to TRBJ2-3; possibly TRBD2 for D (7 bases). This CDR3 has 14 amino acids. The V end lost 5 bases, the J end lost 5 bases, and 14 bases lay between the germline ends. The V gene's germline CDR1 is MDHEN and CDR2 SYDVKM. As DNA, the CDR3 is TGTGCCAGCAGTCCTCGGGGGGCCGTAGATACGCAGTATTTT. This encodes CASSPRGAVDTQYF.

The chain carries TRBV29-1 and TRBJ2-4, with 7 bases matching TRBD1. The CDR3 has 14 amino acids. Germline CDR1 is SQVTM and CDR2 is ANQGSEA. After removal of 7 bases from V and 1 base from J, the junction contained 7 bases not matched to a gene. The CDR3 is CSALTGWAKNIQYF. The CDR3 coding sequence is TGCAGCGCCCTGACAGGGTGGGCCAAAAACATTCAGTACTTC. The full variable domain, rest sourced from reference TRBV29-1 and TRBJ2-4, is SAVISQKPSRDICQRGTSLTIQCQVDSQVTMMFWYRQQPGQSLTLIATANQGSEATYESGFVIDKFPISRPNLTFSTLTVSNMSPEDSSIYLCSALTGWAKNIQYFGAGTRLSVL.

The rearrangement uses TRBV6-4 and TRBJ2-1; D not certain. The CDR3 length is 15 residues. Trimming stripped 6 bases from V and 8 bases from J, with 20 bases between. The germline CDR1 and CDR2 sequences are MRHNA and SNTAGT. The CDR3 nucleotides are TGTGCCAGCAGCGAAATGGCCTCCAATCCCTATGAGCAGTTCTTC. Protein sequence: CASSEMASNPYEQFF.

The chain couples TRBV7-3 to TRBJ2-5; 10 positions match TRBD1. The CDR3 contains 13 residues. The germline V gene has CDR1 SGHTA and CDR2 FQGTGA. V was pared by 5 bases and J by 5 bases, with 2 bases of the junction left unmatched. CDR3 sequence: CASSLDRGETQYF. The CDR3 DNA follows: TGTGCCAGCAGCCTGGACAGGGGGGAGACCCAGTACTTC.

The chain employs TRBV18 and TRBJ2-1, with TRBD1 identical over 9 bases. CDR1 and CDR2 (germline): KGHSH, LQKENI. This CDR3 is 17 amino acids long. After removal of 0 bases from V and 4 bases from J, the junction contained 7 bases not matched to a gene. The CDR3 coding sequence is TGTGCCAGCTCACCACCACTTCGAGGGACAGGGTACAATGAGCAGTTCTTC. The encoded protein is CASSPPLRGTGYNEQFF.

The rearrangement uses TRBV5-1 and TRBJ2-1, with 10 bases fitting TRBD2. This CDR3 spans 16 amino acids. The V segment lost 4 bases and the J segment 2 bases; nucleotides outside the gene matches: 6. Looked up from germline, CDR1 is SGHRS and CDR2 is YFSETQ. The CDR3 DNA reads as TGCGCCAGCAGCGCATCTAGCGGGGGTCCCTACAATGAGCAGTTCTTC. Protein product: CASSASSGGPYNEQFF.

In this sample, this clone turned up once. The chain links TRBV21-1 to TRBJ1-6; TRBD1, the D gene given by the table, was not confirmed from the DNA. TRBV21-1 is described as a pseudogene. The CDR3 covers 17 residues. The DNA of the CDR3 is TGTGCCAGCAGCAAAGGTCTTGACAGGGGGGATAATTCACCCCTCCACTTT. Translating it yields CASSKGLDRGDNSPLHF.

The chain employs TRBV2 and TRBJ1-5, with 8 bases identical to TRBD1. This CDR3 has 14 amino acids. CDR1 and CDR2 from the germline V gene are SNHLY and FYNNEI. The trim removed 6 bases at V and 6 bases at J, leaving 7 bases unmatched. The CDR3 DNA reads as TGTGCCAGCAGACCACAGGGGGTGGTTCAGCCCCAGCATTTT. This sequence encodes CASRPQGVVQPQHF.

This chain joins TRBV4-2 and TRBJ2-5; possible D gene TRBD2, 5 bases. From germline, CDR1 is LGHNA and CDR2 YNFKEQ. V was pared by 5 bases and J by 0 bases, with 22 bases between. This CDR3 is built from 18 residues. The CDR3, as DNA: TGTGCCAGCAGCGTAAAGGCTCCGAGTCCCGGGGACCAAGAGACCCAGTACTTC. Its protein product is CASSVKAPSPGDQETQYF.

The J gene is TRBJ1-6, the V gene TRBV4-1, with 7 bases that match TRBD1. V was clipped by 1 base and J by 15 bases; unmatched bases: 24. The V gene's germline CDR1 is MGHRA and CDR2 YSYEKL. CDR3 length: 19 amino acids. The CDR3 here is CASSQGYAPLTGKGSLLHF. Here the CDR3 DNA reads TGCGCCAGCAGCCAAGGATATGCCCCTTTGACAGGGAAAGGGTCCCTCCTCCACTTT.

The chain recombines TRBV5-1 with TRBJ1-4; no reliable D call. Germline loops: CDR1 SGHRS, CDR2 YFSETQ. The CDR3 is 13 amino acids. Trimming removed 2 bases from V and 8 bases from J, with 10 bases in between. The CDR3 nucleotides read TGCGCCAGCAGCTTCGCAGGCGGGGAAAAACTGTTTTTT. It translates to CASSFAGGEKLFF.

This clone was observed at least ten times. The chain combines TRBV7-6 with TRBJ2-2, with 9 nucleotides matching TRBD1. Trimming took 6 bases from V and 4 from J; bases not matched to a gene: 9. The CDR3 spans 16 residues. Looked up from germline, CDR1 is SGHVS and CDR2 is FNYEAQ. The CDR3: CASSSSGQGITGELFF. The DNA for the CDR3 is TGTGCCAGCAGTAGCTCGGGACAGGGAATCACCGGGGAGCTGTTTTTT.

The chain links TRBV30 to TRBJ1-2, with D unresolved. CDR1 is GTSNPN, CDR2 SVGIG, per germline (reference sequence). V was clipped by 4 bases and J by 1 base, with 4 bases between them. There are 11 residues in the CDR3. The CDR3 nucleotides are TGTGCCTGGACAGATAACTATGGCTACACCTTC. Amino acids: CAWTDNYGYTF.

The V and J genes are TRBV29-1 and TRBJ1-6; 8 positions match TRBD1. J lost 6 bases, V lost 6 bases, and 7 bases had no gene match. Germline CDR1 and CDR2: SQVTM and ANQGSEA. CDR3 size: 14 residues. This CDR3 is CSVQTGAGNSPLHF. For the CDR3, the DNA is TGCAGCGTCCAGACAGGGGCCGGTAATTCACCCCTCCACTTT.